These 32 T cell receptor beta chains were sequenced from one sample in a study of beta chain features in type 1 diabetes. Investigators reverse transcribed all isolated RNA, so they sequenced expressed TCRB transcripts. The protocol was immunoSEQ multiplex PCR, while the TCRdb copy is restricted to in-frame clones and leaves out a portion. The sample has under 550,000 clones; over 9.5% are singletons. Sample: naive CD4+ T cells from blood. The receptors derive from a woman between 18 and 29 years old in good health.

This clone was counted a few times. V and J are TRBV5-1 and TRBJ1-2; D might be TRBD1 (5 bases). The germline V gene has CDR1 SGHRS and CDR2 YFSETQ. Between the trimmed V and J ends, which lost 4 bases and 5 bases, there was a span of 15 bases. This CDR3 is built from 14 residues. The CDR3, as DNA: TGCGCCAGCAGCCTCCGGGACGGAACGTATGGCTACACCTTC. It codes for CASSLRDGTYGYTF.

This chain connects TRBV9 to TRBJ2-2; possibly TRBD1 for D (6 bases). Germline V CDR1 and CDR2: SGDLS, YYNGEE. Trimming shortened V by 0 bases and J by 3 bases, and 18 bases separated the two germline ends. CDR3 length: 18 residues. CDR3 amino acids: CASSVGLEFGTYTGELFF. The CDR3, as DNA: TGTGCCAGCAGCGTAGGTCTCGAATTCGGGACATACACCGGGGAGCTGTTTTTT.

This clone was seen a handful of times. CDR3 nucleotide sequence: TGTGCCAGCAGCTCTAGTGGGGGAAGGACCTATAATTCACCCCTCCACTTT. Translated, it gives CASSSSGGRTYNSPLHF. This rearrangement joins TRBV28 to TRBJ1-6, with D perhaps TRBD1 (5 bases). Trimming pared 6 bases from V and 2 bases from J, leaving 17 bases between. This CDR3 is built from 17 residues. Germline V CDR1 and CDR2: MDHEN, SYDVKM. Variable domain in full (rest from reference TRBV28 and TRBJ1-6): DVKVTQSSRYLVKRTGEKVFLECVQDMDHENMFWYRQDPGLGLRLIYFSYDVKMKEKGDIPEGYSVSREKKERFSLILESASTNQTSMYLCASSSSGGRTYNSPLHFGNGTRLTVT.

The rearrangement links TRBV28 to TRBJ1-2; no reliable D call. V lost 6 bases, J lost 2 bases, and 10 bases lay in between. CDR3 length: 13 residues. Germline V gene sequence: CDR1 MDHEN, CDR2 SYDVKM. This CDR3 is CASRLGRNYGYTF. DNA of the CDR3: TGTGCCAGCAGACTAGGACGGAACTATGGCTACACCTTC.

This clone was seen a handful of times. Additional DNA sequences in this sample encode the identical CDR3. CDR3 loop: CSVDRDTTDTQYF. The CDR3 DNA sequence: TGCAGCGTTGATCGGGACACCACAGATACGCAGTATTTT. This chain joins TRBV29-1 and TRBJ2-3; D might be TRBD1 (6 bases). From germline, CDR1 is SQVTM and CDR2 ANQGSEA. This CDR3 is 13 amino acids long. V was trimmed by 3 bases and J by 2 bases, leaving 9 bases between them.

The CDR3 nucleotides are TGTGCTACCAAGGGGGCAGGTTTCTCTGGAAACACCATATATTTT. Translating it yields CATKGAGFSGNTIYF. This chain joins TRBV25-1 and TRBJ1-3; 7 bases are shared with TRBD1. There are 15 residues in the CDR3. CDR1 is MGHDK and CDR2 is SYGVNS in the germline V gene.

There are a few counts of this clone. V is TRBV5-4 and J is TRBJ2-3, with 9 positions matching TRBD1. This CDR3 has 15 amino acids. V lost 3 bases, J lost 4 bases, and 6 bases stayed unmatched. CDR1 is SGHNT, CDR2 YYREEE, per germline (reference sequence). This chain's CDR3 is CASSSGTGLSDTQYF. Here the CDR3 DNA reads TGTGCCAGCAGCTCCGGGACAGGGTTGTCAGATACGCAGTATTTT.

The chain has TRBV7-8 and TRBJ2-2; TRBD1 aligns across 10 bases. There are 15 residues in the CDR3. In germline, CDR1 is SGHVS, CDR2 FQNEAQ. V gave up 3 bases and J gave up 7 bases; unmatched junction bases: 5. CDR3 sequence: CASSFDRGLVGELFF. CDR3 coding DNA: TGTGCCAGCAGCTTCGACAGGGGGCTGGTCGGGGAGCTGTTTTTT.

This clone was counted a few times. This chain connects TRBV7-2 to TRBJ2-1; D is possibly TRBD2 (5 bases). V lost 3 bases and J lost 7, with 7 bases in between. The CDR3 runs to 12 residues. Germline-derived CDR1 and CDR2 are SGHTA and FQGNSA. The CDR3 reads CASSLTGNEQFF. For the CDR3, the DNA is TGTGCCAGCAGCTTGACGGGAAATGAGCAGTTCTTC.

The CDR3, as DNA: TGCGCCAGCAGACAGACTAGCGGGAGAAACACCGGGGAGCTGTTTTTT. Translation gives CASRQTSGRNTGELFF. The chain employs TRBV5-1 and TRBJ2-2; 12 nucleotides match TRBD2. The V gene's germline CDR1 is SGHRS and CDR2 YFSETQ. The CDR3 has 16 residues. Trimming took 5 bases from V and 2 from J; bases not matched to a gene: 4.

The V gene is TRBV7-3, the J gene TRBJ2-3, with TRBD2 identical over 7 bases. J was trimmed by 2 bases and V by 5 bases; bases with no gene match: 7. Germline values: CDR1 SGHTA, CDR2 FQGTGA. This CDR3 spans 15 amino acids. CDR3 sequence: CASSRDYRFTDTQYF. In DNA, the CDR3 is TGTGCCAGCAGCCGGGACTACCGATTCACAGATACGCAGTATTTT.

The rearrangement joins TRBV5-1 to TRBJ2-5; possibly TRBD2 for D (5 bases). This CDR3 region has 12 residues. V was cut by 0 bases and J by 13 bases, with 13 bases left in between. Germline-derived CDR1 and CDR2 are SGHRS and YFSETQ. This CDR3 reads CASSLAGSEGYF. In nucleotides, the CDR3 is TGCGCCAGCAGCTTGGCCGGATCCGAGGGGTACTTC.

This clone was counted only a few times. The chain joins TRBV6-6 to TRBJ1-2, with TRBD1 identical over 8 bases. The germline CDR1 and CDR2 sequences are MNHNY and SVGAGI (reference sequence). This CDR3 is 13 amino acids long. Trimming took 6 bases from V and 7 from J; bases not matched to a gene: 7. The CDR3: CASRPTGEVGYTF. The CDR3 DNA sequence: TGTGCCAGCAGACCGACAGGGGAGGTTGGCTACACCTTC.

This clone was seen a handful of times. Germline is not matched at one junction end, which may reflect a read error. This chain joins TRBV5-1 and TRBJ2-2, with 10 bases aligning to TRBD1. From germline, CDR1 is SGHRS and CDR2 YFSETQ. The CDR3 extends over 16 amino acids. The CDR3 region is CASNLGQGPNTGELFF. The CDR3 DNA is TGCGCCAGCAACTTGGGACAGGGGCCGAACACCGGGGAGCTGTTTTTT.

This rearrangement joins TRBV9 to TRBJ1-2, with 10 nucleotides matching TRBD1. V dropped 0 bases and J dropped 14; count of bases not matched to a gene: 16. Germline CDR1 reads SGDLS; CDR2 reads YYNGEE. The CDR3 is made up of 16 amino acids. CDR3 bases: TGTGCCAGCAGCGTAGAGGGGACAGGGGACCAAGTTAAAAGGACCTTC. Protein: CASSVEGTGDQVKRTF.

This clone occurred a few times. The chain links TRBV4-1 to TRBJ2-1; TRBD2 matches at 7 bases. The CDR3 runs 17 residues. The trim removed 1 base at V and 7 bases at J, leaving 13 bases unmatched. In germline, CDR1 is MGHRA, CDR2 YSYEKL. The DNA for the CDR3 is TGCGCCAGCAGCCAAGGGTCCCCAGCGGGGCCCCGGAATGAGCAGTTCTTC. Amino acids: CASSQGSPAGPRNEQFF.

Comments on this clone: The sample carries other DNA sequences with the same CDR3. The gene calls are TRBV18 and TRBJ2-1, with 8 bases matching TRBD1. V was pared by 2 bases and J by 9 bases, with 3 bases of the junction left unmatched. The CDR3 is 13 residues long. The V gene's germline CDR1 is KGHSH and CDR2 LQKENI. The CDR3 spells CASSPGQGGEQFF. The CDR3 DNA follows: TGTGCCAGCTCACCAGGACAGGGCGGTGAGCAGTTCTTC.

This clone was detected a few times. This chain uses TRBV6-5 with TRBJ2-3; 11 nucleotides line up with TRBD1. V trimming: 2 bases; J trimming: 4 bases; junction bases outside the gene matches: 2. The CDR3 length is 15 residues. Germline CDR1 and CDR2: MNHEY and SVGAGI. The CDR3 reads CASSYGTGGADTQYF. DNA of the CDR3: TGTGCCAGCAGTTACGGGACAGGGGGTGCAGATACGCAGTATTTT.

This clone has at least ten counts. The same CDR3 also results from other DNA sequences found in this sample. The chain carries TRBV7-9 and TRBJ2-1; TRBD2 matches 7 bases. CDR1 and CDR2 from the germline V gene are SEHNR and FQNEAQ (reference sequence). CDR3 size: 14 residues. V gave up 5 bases and J gave up 3 bases; unmatched junction bases: 4. CDR3 sequence (DNA): TGTGCCAGCAGCCGTGGCGGGGGCTACAATGAGCAGTTCTTC. It codes for CASSRGGGYNEQFF.

The chain combines TRBV20-1 with TRBJ2-7; D perhaps matches TRBD2 (5 bases). Between the trimmed V and J ends, which lost 6 bases and 3 bases, there was a span of 9 bases. Germline CDR1 reads DFQATT; CDR2 reads SNEGSKA (reference sequence). The CDR3 sequence is 11 residues long. The CDR3 coding sequence is TGCAGTGCGGGAGTCGGCTACGAGCAGTACTTC. This gives the protein CSAGVGYEQYF.

The genes are TRBV6-4 and TRBJ1-6; 11 bases map to TRBD1. The germline V gene has CDR1 MRHNA and CDR2 SNTAGT. V shed 4 bases and J 7 bases; nucleotides not matched to a gene: 3. This CDR3 spans 15 amino acids. CDR3 in DNA: TGTGCCAGCAGTGTCCGGGACAGGGGGAATTCACCCCTCCACTTT. Its protein is CASSVRDRGNSPLHF.

This clone was detected a few times. The gene calls are TRBV7-9 and TRBJ2-5; 11 nucleotides line up with TRBD2. J lost 4 bases, V lost 4 bases, and 2 bases had no gene match. Germline V gives CDR1 SEHNR, CDR2 FQNEAQ (reference sequence). The CDR3 loop spans 14 amino acids. CDR3 residues: CASSSTSGIETQYF. The CDR3 bases are TGTGCCAGCAGCTCGACTAGCGGGATAGAGACCCAGTACTTC.

This clone was observed a handful of times. The chain combines TRBV18 with TRBJ2-7; tentative D call: TRBD2 (6 bases). Germline loops: CDR1 KGHSH, CDR2 LQKENI. The CDR3 runs 17 residues. V was shortened by 3 bases and J by 6 bases, with 24 bases between the two germline ends. CDR3 nucleotide sequence: TGTGCCAGCTCACCTCCGGGACTCCGATCCCAAGTTGGCGAGCAGTACTTC. It yields the protein CASSPPGLRSQVGEQYF.

The chain uses TRBV14 and TRBJ2-3; no definite D call. The germline CDR1 and CDR2 sequences are SGHDN and FVKESK. The CDR3 is 14 residues long. The V end was cut by 1 base, the J end by 0 bases, with 5 bases between. As DNA, the CDR3 is TGTGCCAGCAGCCAAGCCCAGAGCACAGATACGCAGTATTTT. Translated: CASSQAQSTDTQYF.

The rearrangement uses TRBV30 and TRBJ1-5; TRBD1 aligns across 8 bases. Trimming removed 0 bases from V and 5 bases from J; junction bases left unmatched: 6. CDR1 is GTSNPN and CDR2 is SVGIG in the germline V gene (reference sequence). The CDR3 extends over 15 amino acids. DNA of the CDR3: TGTGCCTGGAGTGTACGGAACAGGGGGGATCAGCCCCAGCATTTT. Protein product: CAWSVRNRGDQPQHF.

This clone was observed a few times. The chain recombines TRBV7-2 with TRBJ1-1; D might be TRBD1 (5 bases). CDR1 and CDR2 from the germline V gene are SGHTA and FQGNSA. V lost 6 bases, J lost 5 bases, and 13 bases lay in between. The length of the CDR3 is 13 residues. CDR3 in DNA: TGTGCCAGCAGTCGCCTGGGGGGGACTGAAGCTTTCTTT. Protein product: CASSRLGGTEAFF.

This clone was counted only a few times. The chain links TRBV9 to TRBJ2-5, with D perhaps matching TRBD2 (6 bases). Per the germline V gene, CDR1 is SGDLS and CDR2 is YYNGEE. V was clipped by 4 bases and J by 5 bases, with 15 bases between them. The CDR3 has 14 residues. CDR3 nucleotides: TGTGCCAGCAGCCCGCGGGGCATCCGGGAGACCCAGTACTTC. Its translation is CASSPRGIRETQYF.

This clone came up a few times. This chain connects TRBV19 to TRBJ2-5, with D possibly TRBD1 on 5 matching bases. Germline V gene sequence: CDR1 LNHDA, CDR2 SQIVND (reference sequence). This CDR3 contains 14 residues. The V end lost 8 bases, the J end lost 1 base, and 14 bases lay between the germline ends. The CDR3: CASSAGILQETQYF. In DNA form, the CDR3 reads TGTGCCAGTTCGGCAGGGATACTCCAAGAGACCCAGTACTTC. Full variable domain (missing parts from reference TRBV19 and TRBJ2-5): DGGITQSPKYLFRKEGQNVTLSCEQNLNHDAMYWYRQDPGQGLRLIYYSQIVNDFQKGDIAEGYSVSREKKESFPLTVTSAQKNPTAFYLCASSAGILQETQYFGPGTRLLVL.

Only a few counts were recorded for this clone. V is TRBV29-1 and J is TRBJ1-1; D gene ambiguous. There are 11 residues in the CDR3. Trimming removed 5 bases from V and 5 bases from J, with 9 bases in between. Germline values: CDR1 SQVTM, CDR2 ANQGSEA. CDR3: CSVRPGTEAFF. The CDR3 DNA follows: TGCAGCGTTAGGCCTGGGACTGAAGCTTTCTTT.

This clone was picked up a small number of times. The V gene is TRBV4-3, the J gene TRBJ1-1; D not resolved. Per the germline V gene, CDR1 is LGHNA and CDR2 is YSLEER. Trimming pared 4 bases from V and 2 bases from J, leaving 14 bases between. The CDR3 totals 15 residues. This chain's CDR3 is CASSRFSRTNTEAFF. The CDR3 DNA sequence: TGCGCCAGCAGCCGATTTTCACGGACCAACACTGAAGCTTTCTTT.

This clone was found a few times. The V call is TRBV13, the J call TRBJ1-2; D is perhaps TRBD1 (6 bases). In germline, CDR1 is PRHDT, CDR2 FYEKMQ (reference sequence). This CDR3 contains 14 residues. With 6 bases removed from V and 6 bases from J, the gap between germline ends came to 17 bases. In nucleotides, the CDR3 is TGTGCCAGCAGAAGGGGGGGCAGTCTGAATGGCTACACCTTC. Protein sequence: CASRRGGSLNGYTF.

V and J are TRBV7-2 and TRBJ2-1; perhaps TRBD2 as D (6 bases). CDR3 length: 14 residues. V lost 6 bases and J lost 6, with 15 bases in between. Looked up from germline, CDR1 is SGHTA and CDR2 is FQGNSA. The CDR3 DNA follows: TGTGCCAGCAGGTATCTTGGGACTTTCAATGAGCAGTTCTTC. Protein: CASRYLGTFNEQFF.